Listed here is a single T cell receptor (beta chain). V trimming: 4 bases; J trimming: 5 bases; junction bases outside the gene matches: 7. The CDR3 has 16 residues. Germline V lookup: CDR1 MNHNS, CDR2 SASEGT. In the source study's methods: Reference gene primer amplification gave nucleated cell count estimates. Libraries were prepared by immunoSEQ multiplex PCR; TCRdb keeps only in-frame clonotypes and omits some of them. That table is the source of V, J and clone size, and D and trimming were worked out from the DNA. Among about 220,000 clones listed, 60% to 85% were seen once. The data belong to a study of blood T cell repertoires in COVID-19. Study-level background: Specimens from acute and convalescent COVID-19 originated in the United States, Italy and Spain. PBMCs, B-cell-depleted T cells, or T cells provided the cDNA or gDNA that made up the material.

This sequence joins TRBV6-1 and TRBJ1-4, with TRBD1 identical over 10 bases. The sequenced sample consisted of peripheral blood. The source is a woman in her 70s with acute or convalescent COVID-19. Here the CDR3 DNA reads TGTGCCAGCAGTGTGGGACAGGGGATGGGCAATGAAAAACTGTTTTTT. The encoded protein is CASSVGQGMGNEKLFF.